This is a list of T cell receptor beta chains from one sample in a study of shared clonotypes between healthy human individuals. Here immunoSEQ multiplex PCR was the method, and the copy in TCRdb shows in-frame clones only, minus some. The sample yields about 2.1 million clones, 80% to 95% seen once. Sequencing was done on a sample of naive CD8+ T cells from PBMCs. The receptors here all came from a man aged 18 to 30 in good health. Some clones in this sample may be carry-over from other donors' samples. The CDR3 runs from the conserved cysteine through the conserved F or W. The D gene is left open where the match is weak. Size values are once, few and many counts, or a class for expanded clones, and some rows have none.

CDR3 DNA	CDR3 protein	clone size	D gene	V gene	J gene
TGTGCCAGCAGCCCACGGTGGGTTGGGCACACCGGGGAGCTGTTTTTT	CASSPRWVGHTGELFF	.	.	TRBV9	TRBJ2-2
TGTGCCAACAGCCGAGGGGCAGGGTCTTACTCTGGGGCCAACGTCCTGACTTTC	CANSRGAGSYSGANVLTF	.	.	TRBV10-3	TRBJ2-6
TGTGCCAGCAGCCATTTCGGGACTAGCGGGAGGTATGAGCAGTTCTTC	CASSHFGTSGRYEQFF	.	TRBD2	TRBV14	TRBJ2-1
TGCAGCTTCCAGACTACGGCTGGGGCTTTCTTT	CSFQTTAGAFF	.	.	TRBV20-1	TRBJ1-1
TGTGCCAGCAGTCCCGGGACAGGGGGTCAGTACGAGCAGTACTTC	CASSPGTGGQYEQYF	.	TRBD1	TRBV6-1	TRBJ2-7
TGCGCCAGCAGCCCATCCACCCATGGGGGTACTAACGAGCAGTACTTC	CASSPSTHGGTNEQYF	.	.	TRBV5-1	TRBJ2-7
TGTGCCAGCAGCTTGCTTGGGCCGGGAAAGTGGAGGCACGAGCAGTACTTC	CASSLLGPGKWRHEQYF	.	.	TRBV13	TRBJ2-7
TGTGCCAGCAGCTCACTAGCGGGAGGGCGGTGGGAGCAGTACTTC	CASSSLAGGRWEQYF	.	TRBD2	TRBV7-2	TRBJ2-7
TGTGCCAGCAGACCGGCTGGGGGGGCGACAGATACGCAGTATTTT	CASRPAGGATDTQYF	once	.	TRBV27	TRBJ2-3
TGCGCCAGCAGCCAAGTGCTAGCGGGAGGCTACAATGAGCAGTTCTTC	CASSQVLAGGYNEQFF	.	TRBD2	TRBV4-1	TRBJ2-1
.	CASSDFRGYSNQPQHF	.	.	TRBV28	TRBJ1-5
TGTGCCAGTAGTCCTTGGACAGACATGAACACTGAAGCTTTCTTT	CASSPWTDMNTEAFF	.	.	TRBV19	TRBJ1-1
TGCGCCAGCAGTCTAAGGGGCAGGGAGAACGAGCAGTACTTC	CASSLRGRENEQYF	.	.	TRBV10-2	TRBJ2-7
TGTGCCAGCAGCTTCCAGGGACAGGGATACAATGAGCAGTTCTTC	CASSFQGQGYNEQFF	.	TRBD1	TRBV11-1	TRBJ2-1
TGTGCCAGCAGCCTACTCCGGGACAGGGGTGCTGAAGCTTTCTTT	CASSLLRDRGAEAFF	.	TRBD1	TRBV28	TRBJ1-1
TGCAGCGTTTACCCGACGGCCAGGACGGGCAATGAGCAGTTCTTC	CSVYPTARTGNEQFF	.	.	TRBV29-1	TRBJ2-1
TGTGCCAGCAGCCCCCAGGCGATCTACAATGAGCAGTTCTTC	CASSPQAIYNEQFF	.	.	TRBV7-9	TRBJ2-1
TGTGCCAGCAGTGGCTCCGGGACTAGCGGGAGTTTGGAAGGGGACACAGATACGCAGTATTTT	CASSGSGTSGSLEGDTDTQYF	.	TRBD2	TRBV2	TRBJ2-3
TGTGCCAGCAGCTTAAACGGGGAGGGTTATGGCTACACCTTC	CASSLNGEGYGYTF	.	.	TRBV7-3	TRBJ1-2
TGTGCCAGCAGTTTCTTCATCGTGGGGAGGGGCTACGAGCAGTACTTC	CASSFFIVGRGYEQYF	.	TRBD2	TRBV27	TRBJ2-7
TGTGCCAGCAGTTTATCGTCCGGTGTAGGCGCCTACGAGCAGTACTTC	CASSLSSGVGAYEQYF	.	.	TRBV27	TRBJ2-7
TGTGCCAGCAGTGATTCCGGGACACAACCCAGCACAGATACGCAGTATTTT	CASSDSGTQPSTDTQYF	.	.	TRBV25-1	TRBJ2-3
TGTGCCAGCAGCAAGGACGGGAACTATGGCTACACCTTC	CASSKDGNYGYTF	.	.	TRBV9	TRBJ1-2
TGTGCCAGCAGCCTTGCCCTGGCTGAAGCTTTCTTT	CASSLALAEAFF	.	.	TRBV5-6	TRBJ1-1
TGTGCCAGCAGTCTCCTGGGACTAGCGGGAGGGCCCTACGAGCAGTACTTC	CASSLLGLAGGPYEQYF	.	TRBD2	TRBV27	TRBJ2-7
TGTGCCAGCAGCTTAATAGCCACAGGGGCCCACGAGCAGTACTTC	CASSLIATGAHEQYF	.	TRBD1	TRBV7-2	TRBJ2-7